This TCR beta chain was recovered during a study of T-cell reconstitution after alpha-beta-depleted transplantation in children. The CDR3 covers 15 residues. V shed 8 bases, J shed 2 bases, and the junction held 7 bases outside the gene matches. CDR1 SGHVS and CDR2 FNYEAQ come from the germline V gene. Unique molecular identifiers were incorporated into the prepared TCRbeta library. TCRdb reprocessed the PCR reads with MiXCR, giving one entry per CDR3 protein. The sample shows around 680,000 distinct CDR3 sequences, about 15% of them seen only once. The V call is TRBV7-6, the J call TRBJ1-3; 9 bases fit TRBD1. The sequence derives from a human donor who donated a stem cell graft to a child with acute myeloid leukemia. The sample in question was PBMCs from the stem cell graft donor, obtained from the stem cell graft. The CDR3: CASRDREHAGNTIYF. In nucleotides, the CDR3 is TGTGCCAGCCGGGACAGGGAGCACGCTGGAAACACCATATATTTT.